This record covers a single T cell receptor (beta chain). The data were obtained in a study of blood T cell repertoires in COVID-19. Generated by immunoSEQ multiplex PCR, the TCRdb table keeps only in-frame clones and is missing some. The sample has about 120,000 clones; 60% to 85% are singletons. Germline lookup yields CDR1 SGHAT and CDR2 FQNNGV. Trimming stripped 5 bases from V and 5 bases from J, with 23 bases between. CDR3 length: 17 residues. The V and J genes are TRBV11-2 and TRBJ2-3; D might be TRBD1 (5 bases). This sequence originates from a man in his sixties or seventies with acute or convalescent COVID-19. Specimen: peripheral blood. This CDR3 reads CASSDHPTAVMKDTQYF. The CDR3 DNA is TGTGCCAGCAGCGACCATCCGACAGCAGTGATGAAAGATACGCAGTATTTT.